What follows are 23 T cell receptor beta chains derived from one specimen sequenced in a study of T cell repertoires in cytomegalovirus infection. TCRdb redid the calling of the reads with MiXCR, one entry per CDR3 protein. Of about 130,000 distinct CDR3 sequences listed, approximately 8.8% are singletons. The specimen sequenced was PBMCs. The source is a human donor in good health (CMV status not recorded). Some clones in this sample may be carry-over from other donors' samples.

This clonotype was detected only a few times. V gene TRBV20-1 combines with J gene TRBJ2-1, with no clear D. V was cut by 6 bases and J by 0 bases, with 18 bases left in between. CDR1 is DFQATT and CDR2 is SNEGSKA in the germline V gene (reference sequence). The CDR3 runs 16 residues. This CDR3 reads CSAPDPASNSYNEQFF. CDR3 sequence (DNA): TGCAGTGCCCCGGACCCGGCGTCGAACTCCTACAATGAGCAGTTCTTC.

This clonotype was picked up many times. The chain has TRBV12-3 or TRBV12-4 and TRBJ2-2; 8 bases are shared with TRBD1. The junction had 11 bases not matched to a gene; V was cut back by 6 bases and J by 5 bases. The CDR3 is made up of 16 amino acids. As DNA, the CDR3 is TGTGCCAGCAGAACACCCGGGACAGGTGGAACCGGGGAGCTGTTTTTT. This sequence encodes CASRTPGTGGTGELFF.

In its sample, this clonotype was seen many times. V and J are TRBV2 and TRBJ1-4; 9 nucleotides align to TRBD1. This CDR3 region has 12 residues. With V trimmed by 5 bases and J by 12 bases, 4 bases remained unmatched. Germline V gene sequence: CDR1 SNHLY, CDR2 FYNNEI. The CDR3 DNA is TGTGCCAGCAGTAACAGGGGGCGCGAACTGTTTTTT. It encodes CASSNRGRELFF. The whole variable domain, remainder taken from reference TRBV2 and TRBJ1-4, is EPEVTQTPSHQVTQMGQEVILRCVPISNHLYFYWYRQILGQKVEFLVSFYNNEISEKSEIFDDQFSVERPDGSNFTLKIRSTKLEDSAMYFCASSNRGRELFFGSGTQLSVL.

The CDR3 DNA follows: TGTGCCACCAGCACAGGGGGCTCTGGCTACACCTTC. Protein sequence: CATSTGGSGYTF. The rearrangement links TRBV24-1 to TRBJ1-2; 9 bases are a match to TRBD1. With 7 bases clipped from V and 7 bases from J, the junction kept 3 bases outside the gene matches. CDR1 is KGHDR and CDR2 is SFDVKD in the germline V gene. The CDR3 sequence is 12 residues long.

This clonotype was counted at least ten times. In DNA, the CDR3 is TGTGCCAGCAGCCGAACCGGATTAGGGGAGGGCTACACCTTC. Its translation: CASSRTGLGEGYTF. This chain connects TRBV6-6 to TRBJ1-2; possibly TRBD1 for D (5 bases). V was pared by 6 bases and J by 8 bases, with 19 bases between. The CDR3 consists of 14 residues. Germline CDR1 and CDR2: MNHNY and SVGAGI (reference sequence).

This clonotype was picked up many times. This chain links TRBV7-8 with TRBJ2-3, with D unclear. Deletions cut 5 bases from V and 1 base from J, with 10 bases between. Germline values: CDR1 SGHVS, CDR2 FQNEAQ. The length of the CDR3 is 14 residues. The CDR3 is CASSPPRGTDTQYF. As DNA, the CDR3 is TGTGCCAGCAGCCCGCCCAGAGGCACAGATACGCAGTATTTT.

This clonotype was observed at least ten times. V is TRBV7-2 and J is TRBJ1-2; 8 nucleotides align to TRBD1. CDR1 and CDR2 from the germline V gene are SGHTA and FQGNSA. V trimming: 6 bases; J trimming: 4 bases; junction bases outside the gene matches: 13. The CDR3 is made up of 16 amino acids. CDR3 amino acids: CASSSFPGGSGYGYTF. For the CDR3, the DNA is TGTGCCAGCAGTTCGTTTCCAGGGGGCTCGGGCTATGGCTACACCTTC.

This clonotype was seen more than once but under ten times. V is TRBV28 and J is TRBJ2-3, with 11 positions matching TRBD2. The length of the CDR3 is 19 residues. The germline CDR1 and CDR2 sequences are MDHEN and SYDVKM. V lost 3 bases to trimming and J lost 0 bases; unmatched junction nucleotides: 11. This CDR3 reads CASSFPPPSGGFSTDTQYF. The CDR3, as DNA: TGTGCCAGCAGTTTCCCACCTCCTAGCGGGGGGTTTAGCACAGATACGCAGTATTTT. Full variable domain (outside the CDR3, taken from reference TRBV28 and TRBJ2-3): DVKVTQSSRYLVKRTGEKVFLECVQDMDHENMFWYRQDPGLGLRLIYFSYDVKMKEKGDIPEGYSVSREKKERFSLILESASTNQTSMYLCASSFPPPSGGFSTDTQYFGPGTRLTVL.

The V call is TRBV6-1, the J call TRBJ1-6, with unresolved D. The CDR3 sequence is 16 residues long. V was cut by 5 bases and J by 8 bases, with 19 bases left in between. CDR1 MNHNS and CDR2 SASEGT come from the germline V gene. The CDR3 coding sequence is TGTGCCAGCAGTTCCTCCGGGGATTTACTGCATTCACCCCTCCACTTT. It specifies CASSSSGDLLHSPLHF.

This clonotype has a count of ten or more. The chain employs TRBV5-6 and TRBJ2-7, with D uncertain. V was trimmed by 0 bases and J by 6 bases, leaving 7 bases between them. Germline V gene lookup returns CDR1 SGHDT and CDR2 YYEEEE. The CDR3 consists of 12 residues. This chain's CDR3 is CASSLATGEQYF. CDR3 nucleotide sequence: TGTGCCAGCAGCTTGGCGACGGGCGAGCAGTACTTC.

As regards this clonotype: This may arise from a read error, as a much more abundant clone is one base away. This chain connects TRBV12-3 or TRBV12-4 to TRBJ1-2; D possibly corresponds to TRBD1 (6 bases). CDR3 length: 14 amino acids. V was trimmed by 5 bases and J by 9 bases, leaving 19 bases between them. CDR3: CASSKDRLGYSYTF. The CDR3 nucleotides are TGTGCCAGCAGTAAGGACAGACTGGGATATAGCTACACCTTC.

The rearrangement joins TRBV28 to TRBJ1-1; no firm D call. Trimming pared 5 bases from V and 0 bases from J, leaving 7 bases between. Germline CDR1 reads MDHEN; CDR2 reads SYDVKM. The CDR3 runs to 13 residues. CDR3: CASSRVMNTEAFF. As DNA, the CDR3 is TGTGCCAGCAGTCGAGTGATGAACACTGAAGCTTTCTTT. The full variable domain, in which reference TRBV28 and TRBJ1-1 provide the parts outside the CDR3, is DVKVTQSSRYLVKRTGEKVFLECVQDMDHENMFWYRQDPGLGLRLIYFSYDVKMKEKGDIPEGYSVSREKKERFSLILESASTNQTSMYLCASSRVMNTEAFFGQGTRLTVV.

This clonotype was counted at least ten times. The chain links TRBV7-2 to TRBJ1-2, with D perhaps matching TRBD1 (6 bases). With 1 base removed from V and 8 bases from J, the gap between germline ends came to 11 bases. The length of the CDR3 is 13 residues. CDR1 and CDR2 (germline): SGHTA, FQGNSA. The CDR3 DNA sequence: TGTGCCAGCAGCTTAGTCCAGGGGAAAGGCTACACCTTC. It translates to CASSLVQGKGYTF.

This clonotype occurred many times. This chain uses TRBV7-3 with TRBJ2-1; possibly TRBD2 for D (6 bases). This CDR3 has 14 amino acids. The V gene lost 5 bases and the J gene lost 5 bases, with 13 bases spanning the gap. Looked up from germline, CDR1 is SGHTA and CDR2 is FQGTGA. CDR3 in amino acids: CASSISGGHNEQFF. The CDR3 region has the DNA TGTGCCAGCAGCATATCCGGGGGTCACAATGAGCAGTTCTTC.

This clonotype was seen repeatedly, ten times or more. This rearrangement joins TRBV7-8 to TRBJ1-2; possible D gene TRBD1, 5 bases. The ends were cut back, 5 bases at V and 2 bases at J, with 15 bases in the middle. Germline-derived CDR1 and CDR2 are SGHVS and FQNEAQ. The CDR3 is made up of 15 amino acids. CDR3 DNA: TGTGCCAGCAGCGTTCGGGACGGCTCGAACTATGGCTACACCTTC. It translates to CASSVRDGSNYGYTF.

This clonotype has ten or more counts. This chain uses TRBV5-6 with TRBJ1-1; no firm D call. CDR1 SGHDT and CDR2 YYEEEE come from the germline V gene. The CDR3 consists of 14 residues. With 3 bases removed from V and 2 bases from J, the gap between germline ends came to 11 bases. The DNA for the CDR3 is TGTGCCAGCAGCTCCCTACAGAGAAACACTGAAGCTTTCTTT. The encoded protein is CASSSLQRNTEAFF.

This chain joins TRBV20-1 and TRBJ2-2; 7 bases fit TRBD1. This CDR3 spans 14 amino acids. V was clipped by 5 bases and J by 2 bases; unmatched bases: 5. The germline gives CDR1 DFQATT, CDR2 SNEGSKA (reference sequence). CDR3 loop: CSAPDRANTGELFF. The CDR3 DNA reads TGCAGTGCTCCAGACAGGGCAAACACCGGGGAGCTGTTTTTT.

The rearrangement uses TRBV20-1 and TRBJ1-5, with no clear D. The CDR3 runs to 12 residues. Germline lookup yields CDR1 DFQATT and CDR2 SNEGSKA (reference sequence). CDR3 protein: CSAGDKDQPQHF. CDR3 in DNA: TGCAGCGCCGGGGATAAGGATCAGCCCCAGCATTTT.

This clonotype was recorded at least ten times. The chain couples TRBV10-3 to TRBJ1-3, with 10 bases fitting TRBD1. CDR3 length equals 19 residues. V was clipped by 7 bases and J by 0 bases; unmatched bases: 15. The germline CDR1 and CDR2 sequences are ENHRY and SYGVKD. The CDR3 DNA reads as TGTGCCATCAAAGCCCCGGGACAGGGGACCTTAAGCTCTGGAAACACCATATATTTT. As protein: CAIKAPGQGTLSSGNTIYF.

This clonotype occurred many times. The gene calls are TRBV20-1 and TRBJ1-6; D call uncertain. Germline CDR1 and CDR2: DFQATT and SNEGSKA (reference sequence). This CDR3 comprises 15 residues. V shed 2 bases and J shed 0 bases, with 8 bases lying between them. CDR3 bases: TGCAGTGCTAGACAGGCGAGCTCCTATAATTCACCCCTCCACTTT. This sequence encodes CSARQASSYNSPLHF.

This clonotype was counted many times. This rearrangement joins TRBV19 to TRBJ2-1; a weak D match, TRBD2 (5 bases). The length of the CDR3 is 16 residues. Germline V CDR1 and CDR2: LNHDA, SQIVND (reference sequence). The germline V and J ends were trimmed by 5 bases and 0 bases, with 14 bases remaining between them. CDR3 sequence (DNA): TGTGCCAGTAGTGTTCAGCTAGGGAGCTCCTACAATGAGCAGTTCTTC. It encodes CASSVQLGSSYNEQFF. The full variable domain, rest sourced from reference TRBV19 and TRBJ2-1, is DGGITQSPKYLFRKEGQNVTLSCEQNLNHDAMYWYRQDPGQGLRLIYYSQIVNDFQKGDIAEGYSVSREKKESFPLTVTSAQKNPTAFYLCASSVQLGSSYNEQFFGPGTRLTVL.

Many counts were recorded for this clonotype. CDR3 bases: TGTGCCAGCAGACGCGGGGGTTACAATGAGCAGTTCTTC. The encoded protein is CASRRGGYNEQFF. This chain joins TRBV5-8 and TRBJ2-1; 7 nucleotides agree with TRBD2. The trim removed 5 bases at V and 4 bases at J, leaving 3 bases unmatched. In germline, CDR1 is SGHTS, CDR2 YDEGEE. This CDR3 comprises 13 residues.

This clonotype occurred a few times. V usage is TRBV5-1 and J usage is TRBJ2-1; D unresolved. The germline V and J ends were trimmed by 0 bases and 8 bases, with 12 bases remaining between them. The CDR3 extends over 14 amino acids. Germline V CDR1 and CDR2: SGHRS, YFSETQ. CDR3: CASSLAPRGDEQFF. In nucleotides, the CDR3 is TGCGCCAGCAGCTTGGCACCCCGAGGTGATGAGCAGTTCTTC.